This TCR beta chain was recovered during a study of blood T cell repertoires in COVID-19. Study background: Both acute and convalescent COVID-19 samples were obtained from the United States, Italy and Spain. From T cells, B-cell-depleted T cells, or PBMCs came the material, which was cDNA or gDNA.

As handled by the study authors: Amplification from reference gene primers served as the basis for estimated nucleated cell counts. Sequenced by immunoSEQ multiplex PCR; TCRdb stores in-frame clones only, minus some. V and J calls plus clone size are reproduced from that table; the DNA served to infer D and trimming. The sample carries about 210,000 clones, 80% recorded once. The V and J ends lost 1 base and 11 bases respectively, with 11 bases between them. This CDR3 is 12 amino acids long. This TCR came from a woman in her 70s with acute or convalescent COVID-19. This sequence joins TRBV12-3 or TRBV12-4 and TRBJ1-1; TRBD1 is a possible D gene (6 bases). Sequencing used peripheral blood. CDR3 coding DNA: TGTGCCAGCAGTTTAGGCCCTACAGGGGCTTTCTTT. This codes for CASSLGPTGAFF.